The entry below gives a single T cell receptor beta chain sequence along with its context. V lost 4 bases to trimming and J lost 1 base; unmatched junction nucleotides: 6. The CDR3 sequence is 15 residues long. In germline, CDR1 is SGDLS, CDR2 YYNGEE. TCRdb's table, derived via immunoSEQ multiplex PCR, lists solely in-frame clones and lacks some. The sample has around 95,000 clones, roughly 90% seen once. The sample comes from a study of T cell changes during pregnancy in multiple sclerosis. The receptor's source is a female donor with multiple sclerosis, enrolled in a pregnancy study. Sequenced material: peripheral blood, taken after pregnancy. V usage is TRBV9 and J usage is TRBJ2-5, with TRBD2 matching over 8 bases. The DNA of the CDR3 is TGTGCCAGCAGCCTACGTAGCGGGGTCCAAGAGACCCAGTACTTC. This encodes CASSLRSGVQETQYF. Full variable domain (remainder filled in from reference TRBV9 and TRBJ2-5): DSGVTQTPKHLITATGQRVTLRCSPRSGDLSVYWYQQSLDQGLQFLIQYYNGEERAKGNILERFSAQQFPDLHSELNLSSLELGDSALYFCASSLRSGVQETQYFGPGTRLLVL.